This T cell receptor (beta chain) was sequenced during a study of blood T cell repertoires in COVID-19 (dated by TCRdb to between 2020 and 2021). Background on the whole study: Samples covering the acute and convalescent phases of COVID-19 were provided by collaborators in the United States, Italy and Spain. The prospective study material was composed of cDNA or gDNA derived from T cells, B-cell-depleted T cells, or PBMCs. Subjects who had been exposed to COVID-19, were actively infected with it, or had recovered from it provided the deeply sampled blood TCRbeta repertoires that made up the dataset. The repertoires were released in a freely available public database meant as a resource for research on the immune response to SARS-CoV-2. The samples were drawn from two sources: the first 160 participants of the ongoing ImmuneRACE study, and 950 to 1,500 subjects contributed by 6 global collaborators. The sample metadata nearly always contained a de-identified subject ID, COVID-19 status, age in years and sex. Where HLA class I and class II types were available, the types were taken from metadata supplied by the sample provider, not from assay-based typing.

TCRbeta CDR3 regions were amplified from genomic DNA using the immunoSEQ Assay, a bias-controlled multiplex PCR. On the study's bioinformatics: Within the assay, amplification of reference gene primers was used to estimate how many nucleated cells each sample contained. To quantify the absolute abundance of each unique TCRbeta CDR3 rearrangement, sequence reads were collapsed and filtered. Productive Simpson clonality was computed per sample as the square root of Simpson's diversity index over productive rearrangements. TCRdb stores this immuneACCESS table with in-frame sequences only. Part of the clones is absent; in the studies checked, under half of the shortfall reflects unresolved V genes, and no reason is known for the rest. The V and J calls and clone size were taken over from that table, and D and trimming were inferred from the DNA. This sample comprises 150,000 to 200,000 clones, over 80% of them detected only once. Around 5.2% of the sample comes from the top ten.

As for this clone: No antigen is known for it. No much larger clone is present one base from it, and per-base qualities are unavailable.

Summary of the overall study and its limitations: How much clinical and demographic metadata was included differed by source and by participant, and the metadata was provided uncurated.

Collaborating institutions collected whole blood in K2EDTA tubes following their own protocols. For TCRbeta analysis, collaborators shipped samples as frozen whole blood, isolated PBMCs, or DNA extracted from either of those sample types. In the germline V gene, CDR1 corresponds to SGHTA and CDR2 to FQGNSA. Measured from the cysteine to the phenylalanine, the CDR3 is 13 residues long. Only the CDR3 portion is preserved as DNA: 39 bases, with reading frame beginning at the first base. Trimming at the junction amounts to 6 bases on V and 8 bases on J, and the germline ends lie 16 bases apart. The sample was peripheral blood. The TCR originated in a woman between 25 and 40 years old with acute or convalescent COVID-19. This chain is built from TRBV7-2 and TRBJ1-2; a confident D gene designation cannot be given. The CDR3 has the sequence CASSPKAGWGYTF. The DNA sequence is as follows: TGTGCCAGCAGTCCGAAAGCAGGCTGGGGCTACACCTTC.